This entry is about one T cell receptor beta chain. This clone was picked up a small number of times. Its antigen is not yet known. No base-level quality is on record; no much larger clone is a single base apart. The cohort comprised 666 healthy bone marrow donors. All cohort members were sampled while nominally healthy, although unrecorded immune exposures were likely present. The donor tested CMV seronegative and was one of the 352 seronegative cohort members. A peripheral blood sample was provided by each donor, and peripheral blood mononuclear cells were used for TCR beta sequencing. The Qiagen DNeasy Blood Extraction Kit was used to extract genomic DNA from the blood cell samples. The library relied on the immunoSEQ multiplex PCR assay. A mixture of 60 forward primers for TCR Vbeta segments and 13 reverse primers for TCR Jbeta segments was used in the multiplex PCR. The CDR3 region of rearranged TCR beta genes was amplified from genomic DNA by a multiplex PCR assay. On the Illumina HiSeq System, the amplified TCR beta libraries were sequenced as 87-base-pair reads. On the authors' methods: A later analysis counted about 76 million unique TCR beta chains across the approximately 700 repertoires, and 10 million to 12 million of these chains were shared by at least two donors. Raw reads were error-corrected and collapsed into unique sequences by a nearest-neighbor algorithm in which closely related sequences were merged to remove PCR and sequencing errors. To assign V, D and J gene segments, CDR3 sequences were aligned to IMGT reference sequences. For a sequence to be retained, a match of at least six nucleotides was required to both a V gene segment and a J gene segment. Rearrangements were classified as productive when the CDR3 lacked stop codons and remained in frame with V and J, and all other rearrangements were classified as non-productive. CDR3 was defined by IMGT convention, running from the second conserved V-encoded cysteine to the conserved J-encoded phenylalanine. The earlier analysis of fewer than 750 of the donors excluded sequences that lacked an unambiguous match to a single V gene segment. An earlier analysis of several hundred of the donors called V segments functional above 56.7% productive rearrangements and segregating when the between-donor standard deviation exceeded 5%. A statistical classification framework was built to diagnose cytomegalovirus status from the catalog of TCR beta chain sequences. A later analysis assigned V and J genes by comparing TCR nucleotide sequences with IMGT/GENE-DB human TR gene sequences. The TCRdist pipeline was used in a later analysis to assign CDR3 sequences and most-parsimonious VDJ recombination scenarios. A later analysis defined each TCR beta chain by its CDR3 amino acid sequence plus V-gene family, and excluded reads lacking a unique V-gene family. As a way to deal with suspected cross-contamination and a sequencing artifact, a later analysis dropped 500 to 700 nucleotide sequences that were highly shared and had low generation probability. For each public chain, a later analysis derived a clonal expansion index from normalized ranks of inferred template counts within each repertoire. Generation probabilities in a later analysis came from a VDJ recombination model fitted to out-of-frame rearrangements, and those results were checked against IGoR. Hypergeometric tests were used in a later analysis to score TCR-TCR, TCR-HLA and TCR-CMV co-occurrence, with a repertoire-size bias correction applied to the TCR pairs. A later analysis estimated false discovery rates by permuting HLA or CMV assignments 20 times. In a later analysis, co-occurring TCRs were grouped using DBSCAN, and TCRdist sequence similarity was added for clustering within HLA-allele-positive subsets. Co-occurrence clustering excluded repertoires with fewer than 30,000 or more than 120,000 public chains, plus five with anomalous nucleotide sharing. TCRdb holds this immuneACCESS table with in-frame rearrangements only. Some clones are missing; in checked studies, unresolved V genes explain under half, and the rest has no known cause. Clone size and the V and J calls come from that table; the DNA yielded D and trimming. Recorded for this sample are tens of thousands of clones; around 8% of them occurred a single time. The ten largest clones represent about 2.5% of the sample.

Cut back by 2 bases and 9 bases, the V and J ends lie 8 bases apart. Looking up the germline V gene yields CDR1 SGHNT and CDR2 YENEEA. From cysteine to phenylalanine, the CDR3 is 12 amino acids long. Left in the record is the CDR3 DNA by itself, 36 bases read in frame from the first base. The sample is drawn from a study of cytomegalovirus exposure and HLA in healthy donors (dated 2017 in TCRdb). With respect to the entire study: An earlier analysis of approximately 640 of the donors reported 250 to 300 Gb of sequence data and some 100 million unique TCR beta sequences from around 200 million T cells. An early release covering 500 to 750 HLA-typed donors comprised around 300 gigabases of sequencing data and 85 million or so unique TCR sequences. HLA typing included class I and class II loci at four-digit resolution. To predict cytomegalovirus infection status, the study brought together high-throughput TCR immunosequencing, statistical association of individual TCRs with disease status, and machine learning. A separate validation cohort of over 95 different subjects was used in addition to the approximately 670-subject first cohort. A later analysis re-examined previously published TCR beta repertoires from about 700 donors and added high-resolution HLA genotyping to investigate patterns of TCR occurrence. In an earlier analysis of more than 550 of the donors, high-throughput TCR beta sequencing was used to judge whether each TCR beta V gene segment behaved as functional or pseudogenic. The study aimed to test whether signatures of past pathogen exposure could be identified by cataloging public T cell receptors. Several DR-DQ haplotypes were treated as single units for association and clustering because of strong linkage in the cohort. In a later genetic analysis, genome-wide SNP genotypes for about three fifths of the roughly 670 donors were used, and that subset was treated as a discovery cohort. The later analysis used no new phenotypic data to find candidate immune exposures, relying instead on TCR beta sequences and their occurrence across donors. Among the roughly 370 genotyped donors, 75% to 90% belonged to the genetic ancestry cluster associated with self-reported Caucasian donors. Alongside the repertoire data, information on donor age, sex, ethnicity and CMV serostatus was compiled. The number of typed donors differed by locus: about 620-640 for A, B, C, DRB1 and DQB1; approximately 520 for DQA1; some 610 for DPA1; and around 490 for DPB1. Among 350 to 400 genotyped donors of the cohort, an average of 235,054 unique TCR beta nucleotide sequences were sequenced per donor, around 20% of them non-productive. Every discovery cohort repertoire had been produced on one sequencing platform. Using immunosequencing, the study profiled T cell repertoires from about 610 subjects and related those repertoires to cytomegalovirus serostatus.

What the work shows at the level of the full study, not this receptor alone: In a later analysis, HLA-associated TCR beta chains showed more clonal expansion and lower generation probabilities than non-associated chains that were equally common. Immune exposure information for the cohort was limited to CMV serostatus. According to a later analysis, TCR association rates differed among HLA loci, with DRB1 alleles showing the most associated TCRs and HLA-C alleles showing the fewest. This cohort had only TCR beta chains sequenced, and the lack of alpha or paired-chain data limited which features could be detected. Compared with the roughly 600-donor mean, donors in an Asian-associated ancestry cluster had fewer N-insertions in productive TCRs, according to a later genetic analysis. An association between a missense DCLRE1C variant and V-gene and J-gene trimming of TCR beta chains was found in a later genetic analysis and replicated in an independent cohort. Some IMGT-functional V segments, including TRBV6-2 and TRBV6-3, could not be distinguished by the 87-base-pair reads and were therefore excluded. In an earlier analysis of 450 to 750 of the donors, most TCR beta V segments appeared in productive rearrangements about 87% or about 30% of the time, broadly matching IMGT annotations. Because HLA typing was missing for some donors at each locus, association tests included only the typed subset. The study gave a list of roughly 150 TCR beta chains associated with cytomegalovirus. The classifier was reported to diagnose cytomegalovirus status with high specificity and sensitivity in both the original cohort and the validation cohort. Linkage disequilibrium might explain the correlated functional status among segregating V segments, but an unknown experimental factor could not be excluded. Roughly 17 rarely observed V segments, including chromosome 9 orphons, were excluded from the earlier analysis of several hundred of the donors because counts were too low. Three of the identified cytomegalovirus-associated TCR beta chains were confirmed in vitro to be specific for cytomegalovirus antigens. When HLA alleles, especially DR and DQ, strongly co-occurred, attributing TCR associations to individual alleles was difficult. While some public TCRs were present in many individuals, most TCR sequences turned up only very rarely across donors. Several of the top co-occurrence clusters appeared to be linked to parvovirus B19, influenza, CMV and Epstein-Barr virus, according to a later analysis. A later analysis associated 15,000 or so TCR beta sequences with specific HLA alleles at a false discovery rate of 0.05. According to the authors, the approach could potentially be generalized to other disease states and immunological phenotypes. The presence/absence analyses assumed that sequencing depth was roughly uniform across donors, and that assumption may not be true. A group of highly shared sequence variants was considered likely to be a technical artifact of the sequencing pipeline. A further reported finding was that TCR beta sequences accurately predicted the HLA-A and HLA-B alleles for most subjects in the first cohort. In a later analysis, most CMV-associated TCR beta chains were found to appear HLA-restricted, with HLA associations seemingly driven largely by CMV exposure.

This TCR derives from a man aged 50-60 years in good health and CMV-seronegative. The rearrangement joined TRBV11-3 to TRBJ2-1; the D gene is unclear. Source material: PBMCs. CDR3 loop: CASSLRYGEQFF. Read as DNA, the sequence is TGTGCCAGCAGCTTAAGATACGGTGAGCAGTTCTTC.